These 24 T cell receptor beta chains were sequenced from one sample in a study of CD8+ T cells in alopecia areata. Reverse transcribed after extraction, RNA yielded cDNA as the sequencing template. This table comes from immunoSEQ multiplex PCR, and its TCRdb copy is limited to in-frame clones, with some not included. The sample lists 150,000 or so clones, approximately 65% occurring once. Sequenced material: CD8+ T cells sorted from blood, taken at week 0. These receptors were collected from a human donor with alopecia areata.

This clone was seen more than once but under ten times. This rearrangement joins TRBV4-1 to TRBJ2-7; D is unclear. The germline V gene has CDR1 MGHRA and CDR2 YSYEKL. CDR3 length: 16 amino acids. With 0 bases removed from V and 3 bases from J, the gap between germline ends came to 15 bases. CDR3 DNA sequence: TGCGCCAGCAGCCAAGATGTTAGCCAGCAGAACTACGAGCAGTACTTC. This translates into CASSQDVSQQNYEQYF.

This clone was seen a handful of times. J is TRBJ1-3 and V is TRBV27; D remains ambiguous. V shed 5 bases and J shed 0 bases, with 8 bases lying between them. The CDR3 has 14 amino acids. Germline V gives CDR1 MNHEY, CDR2 SMNVEV (reference sequence). The CDR3 sequence: CASSAGLSGNTIYF. In DNA form, the CDR3 reads TGTGCCAGCAGTGCCGGACTCTCTGGAAACACCATATATTTT.

The gene calls are TRBV29-1 and TRBJ2-2, with 14 positions matching TRBD2. This CDR3 has 16 residues. Germline V gives CDR1 SQVTM, CDR2 ANQGSEA. V dropped 3 bases and J dropped 5; count of bases not matched to a gene: 5. For the CDR3, the DNA is TGCAGCGTTGAGGGACTAGCGGGGGTTTATACCGGGGAGCTGTTTTTT. Encoded protein: CSVEGLAGVYTGELFF.

The gene calls are TRBV7-6 and TRBJ2-1; D gene unclear. Trimming stripped 5 bases from V and 8 bases from J, with 13 bases between. This CDR3 has 13 residues. CDR1 and CDR2 (germline): SGHVS, FNYEAQ. CDR3 sequence reads: CASSLGPADEQFF. The CDR3 nucleotides read TGTGCCAGCAGCCTCGGCCCTGCGGATGAGCAGTTCTTC.

The chain uses TRBV13 and TRBJ2-5; 15 nucleotides match TRBD2. The germline gives CDR1 PRHDT, CDR2 FYEKMQ (reference sequence). J gave up 5 bases and V 5 bases, and 3 bases lay outside the gene matches. This CDR3 contains 15 residues. In DNA, the CDR3 is TGTGCCAGCAGCCCCGGACTAGCGGGAGGGGAGACCCAGTACTTC. This sequence encodes CASSPGLAGGETQYF.

The chain uses TRBV2 and TRBJ1-1; D is undetermined. CDR1 is SNHLY and CDR2 is FYNNEI in the germline V gene. CDR3 length: 15 residues. V was shortened by 5 bases and J by 2 bases, with 15 bases between the two germline ends. CDR3 DNA: TGTGCCAGCAGTTATACGGAGGACTCAAACACTGAAGCTTTCTTT. This translates into CASSYTEDSNTEAFF. The entire variable domain, with the rest obtained from reference TRBV2 and TRBJ1-1, is as follows: EPEVTQTPSHQVTQMGQEVILRCVPISNHLYFYWYRQILGQKVEFLVSFYNNEISEKSEIFDDQFSVERPDGSNFTLKIRSTKLEDSAMYFCASSYTEDSNTEAFFGQGTRLTVV.

This chain joins TRBV30 and TRBJ1-6, with D possibly TRBD1 on 5 matching bases. With 4 bases removed from V and 7 bases from J, the gap between germline ends came to 14 bases. The germline V gene has CDR1 GTSNPN and CDR2 SVGIG (reference sequence). There are 14 residues in the CDR3. CDR3 bases: TGTGCCTGGAAACGTGACGGGACGAATTCACCCCTCCACTTT. This translates into CAWKRDGTNSPLHF.

This rearrangement joins TRBV5-1 to TRBJ1-1, with D perhaps TRBD1 (5 bases). V gave up 2 bases and J gave up 4 bases, with 15 bases separating them. The length of the CDR3 is 15 residues. Looked up from germline, CDR1 is SGHRS and CDR2 is YFSETQ. Here the CDR3 reads CASSFGAFSRTEAFF. In DNA, the CDR3 is TGCGCCAGCAGCTTCGGGGCCTTTAGTCGCACTGAAGCTTTCTTT. The complete variable domain, with remaining parts taken from reference TRBV5-1 and TRBJ1-1, reads KAGVTQTPRYLIKTRGQQVTLSCSPISGHRSVSWYQQTPGQGLQFLFEYFSETQRNKGNFPGRFSGRQFSNSRSEMNVSTLELGDSALYLCASSFGAFSRTEAFFGQGTRLTVV.

This clone has a handful of counts. This chain joins TRBV6-4 and TRBJ2-1, with D maybe TRBD1 (6 bases). This CDR3 comprises 13 residues. Germline V gene lookup returns CDR1 MRHNA and CDR2 SNTAGT. Trimming shortened V by 6 bases and J by 7 bases, and 13 bases separated the two germline ends. For the CDR3, the DNA is TGTGCCAGCAGACACCCGGACAGTAATGAGCAGTTCTTC. It is translated as CASRHPDSNEQFF.

V is TRBV7-2 and J is TRBJ2-3; 9 bases fit TRBD2. Trimming removed 3 bases from V and 6 bases from J; junction bases left unmatched: 7. Germline values: CDR1 SGHTA, CDR2 FQGNSA. This CDR3 has 15 residues. The CDR3 loop is CASSFRRGGSDTQYF. The CDR3 DNA follows: TGTGCCAGCAGCTTCCGGCGGGGGGGCAGTGATACGCAGTATTTT.

The V gene is TRBV15, the J gene TRBJ2-4, with no clear D. This CDR3 has 11 amino acids. Germline V lookup: CDR1 LNHNV, CDR2 YYDKDF (reference sequence). The ends were cut back, 0 bases at V and 9 bases at J, with 3 bases in the middle. The DNA of the CDR3 is TGTGCCACCAGCAGAGAGAGCATTCAGTACTTC. As protein: CATSRESIQYF.

The rearrangement joins TRBV12-5 to TRBJ1-1, with D possibly being TRBD1 (5 bases). CDR1 and CDR2 from the germline V gene are LGHNT and FRNRAP. This CDR3 contains 13 residues. Trimming took off 6 bases at V and 0 bases at J, with 8 bases between the two ends. The CDR3: CASGPGLNTEAFF. The CDR3 region has the DNA TGTGCTAGTGGACCGGGACTGAACACTGAAGCTTTCTTT.

This clone has only a few counts. The J gene is TRBJ2-7, the V gene TRBV2; the D is unclear. The CDR3 contains 14 residues. Trimming pared 2 bases from V and 3 bases from J, leaving 11 bases between. Per germline, CDR1 SNHLY and CDR2 FYNNEI. The CDR3 DNA is TGTGCCAGCAGTGAACTTGGCAGAAGCTACGAGCAGTACTTC. Protein: CASSELGRSYEQYF.

The rearrangement joins TRBV19 to TRBJ1-1; D is unresolved. The CDR3 is made up of 13 amino acids. Germline V gives CDR1 LNHDA, CDR2 SQIVND (reference sequence). Trimming took 2 bases from V and 11 from J, leaving 15 bases between them. This CDR3 reads CASSILGRRLAFF. Here the CDR3 DNA reads TGTGCCAGTAGTATATTAGGCAGGCGGCTGGCTTTCTTT.

The rearrangement links TRBV27 to TRBJ2-1; the D gene is possibly TRBD1 (6 bases). Trimming removed 3 bases from V and 7 bases from J, with 13 bases in between. Germline CDR1 is MNHEY and CDR2 is SMNVEV (reference sequence). The CDR3 is 14 amino acids. The CDR3 DNA reads as TGTGCCAGCAGTTTCCCAGGGGCGATTAATGAGCAGTTCTTC. Protein product: CASSFPGAINEQFF.

The J gene is TRBJ2-7, the V gene TRBV29-1; 10 bases align to TRBD2. V lost 5 bases, J lost 5 bases, and 6 bases stayed unmatched. From germline, CDR1 is SQVTM and CDR2 ANQGSEA. The CDR3 loop spans 13 amino acids. The CDR3, as DNA: TGCAGCGTTAGCGGGGGGGTGCTCGACGAGCAGTACTTC. Translating it yields CSVSGGVLDEQYF.

The CDR3 protein is CAWSVGQTLAKNIQYF. As DNA, the CDR3 is TGTGCCTGGAGTGTCGGGCAGACCCTAGCCAAAAACATTCAGTACTTC. The chain couples TRBV30 to TRBJ2-4, with D unclear. V lost 0 bases and J 0 bases, leaving 12 bases between the germline ends. This CDR3 has 16 residues. Germline V gene sequence: CDR1 GTSNPN, CDR2 SVGIG (reference sequence).

The chain combines TRBV7-9 with TRBJ2-3, with D perhaps matching TRBD1 (5 bases). Trimming removed 1 base at V and 4 bases at J, with 6 bases between. The CDR3 has 13 amino acids. Germline loops: CDR1 SEHNR, CDR2 FQNEAQ (reference sequence). The CDR3 nucleotides are TGTGCCAGCAGCTTAGAGGGGCCAGATACGCAGTATTTT. Its translation is CASSLEGPDTQYF.

The V call is TRBV5-6, the J call TRBJ1-1; D not certain. Trimming cost V 0 bases and J 6 bases, with 9 bases left between them. This CDR3 comprises 13 residues. Per germline, CDR1 SGHDT and CDR2 YYEEEE. The CDR3 protein is CASSLGTLPEAFF. The CDR3 DNA is TGTGCCAGCAGCTTGGGTACACTGCCTGAAGCTTTCTTT.

CDR3: CASSHLTGADQYF. In DNA, the CDR3 is TGTGCCAGCAGCCACCTCACTGGGGCCGATCAGTACTTC. The chain has TRBV14 and TRBJ2-7; a possible D gene is TRBD1 (5 bases). CDR1 and CDR2 (germline): SGHDN, FVKESK. V dropped 3 bases and J dropped 10 bases, with 16 bases sitting between them. This CDR3 is built from 13 residues. Full variable domain (rest looked up from reference TRBV14 and TRBJ2-7): EAGVTQFPSHSVIEKGQTVTLRCDPISGHDNLYWYRRVMGKEIKFLLHFVKESKQDESGMPNNRFLAERTGGTYSTLKVQPAELEDSGVYFCASSHLTGADQYFGPGTRLTVT.

This clone was detected only once. This chain uses TRBV30 with TRBJ1-2, with no clear D. Germline V gene lookup returns CDR1 GTSNPN and CDR2 SVGIG (reference sequence). The V gene lost 0 bases and the J gene lost 4 bases, with 9 bases spanning the gap. The CDR3 has 13 amino acids. This CDR3 reads CAWSVPGIYGYTF. CDR3 DNA sequence: TGTGCCTGGAGTGTACCCGGAATCTATGGCTACACCTTC.

A few counts support this clone. The gene calls are TRBV2 and TRBJ2-7; D might be TRBD1 (5 bases). Germline-derived CDR1 and CDR2 are SNHLY and FYNNEI. The CDR3 consists of 14 residues. The ends were cut back, 4 bases at V and 0 bases at J, with 10 bases in the middle. CDR3 amino acids: CASSVDSDSYEQYF. The CDR3 nucleotides are TGTGCCAGCAGTGTCGACAGCGACTCCTACGAGCAGTACTTC.

The table lists this clone with a few counts. The J gene is TRBJ2-5, the V gene TRBV28, with 9 bases matching TRBD2. With 6 bases clipped from V and 5 bases from J, the junction kept 7 bases outside the gene matches. The CDR3 runs to 14 residues. The V gene's germline CDR1 is MDHEN and CDR2 SYDVKM. The CDR3 coding sequence is TGTGCCAGCAGAGTGGGACTAGCTGGTGAGACCCAGTACTTC. Translated: CASRVGLAGETQYF.

The V gene is TRBV5-1, the J gene TRBJ1-1; D possibly corresponds to TRBD1 (5 bases). V was cut by 6 bases and J by 1 base, with 19 bases left in between. CDR1 is SGHRS and CDR2 is YFSETQ in the germline V gene. The length of the CDR3 is 16 residues. CDR3 sequence reads: CASNQSGVTPNTEAFF. CDR3 coding DNA: TGCGCCAGCAACCAATCGGGGGTCACCCCGAACACTGAAGCTTTCTTT.